Following are 24 T cell receptor beta chains from one sample sequenced in a study of brain T cells in children with intractable seizures. The assay was immunoSEQ multiplex PCR, and TCRdb's table has in-frame clones only and misses some. The data show 70,000 to 90,000 clones, about 93% seen once. The input for sequencing was peripheral blood, taken at surgery. The receptors derive from a boy under two years old with tuberous sclerosis and intractable seizures.

V gene TRBV13 combines with J gene TRBJ1-1, with no clear D. V lost 5 bases and J 1 base, leaving 8 bases between the germline ends. CDR3 length equals 13 residues. CDR1 and CDR2 from the germline V gene are PRHDT and FYEKMQ (reference sequence). DNA for the CDR3: TGTGCCAGCAGCCGGGTCGGGAACACTGAAGCTTTCTTT. It encodes CASSRVGNTEAFF. Full variable domain (outside the CDR3, taken from reference TRBV13 and TRBJ1-1): AAGVIQSPRHLIKEKRETATLKCYPIPRHDTVYWYQQGPGQDPQFLISFYEKMQSDKGSIPDRFSAQQFSDYHSELNMSSLELGDSALYFCASSRVGNTEAFFGQGTRLTVV.

The rearrangement uses TRBV25-1 and TRBJ2-7; D perhaps matches TRBD2 (5 bases). Germline CDR1 MGHDK, CDR2 SYGVNS. The length of the CDR3 is 11 residues. V lost 7 bases and J lost 5, with 9 bases in between. As DNA, the CDR3 is TGTGCCAGCACTGGGAGACACGAGCAGTACTTC. Translation: CASTGRHEQYF.

The J gene is TRBJ1-2, the V gene TRBV10-3; possibly TRBD1 for D (5 bases). The V and J ends lost 2 bases and 1 base respectively, with 14 bases between them. Germline V gives CDR1 ENHRY, CDR2 SYGVKD. There are 16 residues in the CDR3. The CDR3 DNA follows: TGTGCCATCAGTGAGGCGAGCGGGGGACTTAACTATGGCTACACCTTC. Translating gives CAISEASGGLNYGYTF.

The CDR3 is CASSLTWSGNTIYF. CDR3 coding DNA: TGTGCCAGCAGTTTGACGTGGTCTGGAAACACCATATATTTT. V gene TRBV28 combines with J gene TRBJ1-3, with D unclear. Germline V gene sequence: CDR1 MDHEN, CDR2 SYDVKM. The germline V and J ends were trimmed by 3 bases and 1 base, with 7 bases remaining between them. The CDR3 consists of 14 residues.

This clone was observed a single time. The sample contains more than one DNA sequence encoding this CDR3. The chain couples TRBV7-9 to TRBJ2-7, with D maybe TRBD1 (5 bases). V gave up 4 bases and J gave up 0 bases, with 7 bases separating them. The CDR3 spans 13 residues. Per the germline V gene, CDR1 is SEHNR and CDR2 is FQNEAQ (reference sequence). CDR3 in amino acids: CASSSDSSYEQYF. CDR3 DNA: TGTGCCAGCAGCTCAGACAGCTCCTACGAGCAGTACTTC.

The V and J genes are TRBV6-4 and TRBJ1-1; 7 bases map to TRBD1. V lost 6 bases, J lost 5 bases, and 6 bases stayed unmatched. The CDR3 covers 13 residues. Germline V lookup: CDR1 MRHNA, CDR2 SNTAGT. CDR3 in DNA: TGTGCCAGCAGCCGACAGGGTGGGACTGAAGCTTTCTTT. It encodes CASSRQGGTEAFF.

This chain links TRBV18 with TRBJ1-1; D may be TRBD1 (6 bases). Trimming cost V 3 bases and J 5 bases, with 13 bases left between them. From germline, CDR1 is KGHSH and CDR2 LQKENI. The CDR3 has 14 amino acids. CDR3 bases: TGTGCCAGCTCACCTAAGGAGGGGGGGACTGAAGCTTTCTTT. Its translation: CASSPKEGGTEAFF.

The rearrangement joins TRBV7-2 to TRBJ2-3; D is unresolved. There are 13 residues in the CDR3. The germline V and J ends were trimmed by 3 bases and 6 bases, with 10 bases remaining between them. CDR1 and CDR2 from the germline V gene are SGHTA and FQGNSA. For the CDR3, the DNA is TGTGCCAGCAGCTTGCTTATTGCGGATACGCAGTATTTT. Protein product: CASSLLIADTQYF.

V is TRBV7-3 and J is TRBJ2-3, with no clear D. This CDR3 comprises 13 residues. The V end lost 1 base, the J end lost 2 bases, and 4 bases lay between the germline ends. The V gene's germline CDR1 is SGHTA and CDR2 FQGTGA. The CDR3 coding sequence is TGTGCCAGCAGCTTAAATCCCACAGATACGCAGTATTTT. Its translation: CASSLNPTDTQYF.

In its sample, this clone was seen once. V usage is TRBV7-9 and J usage is TRBJ2-4; D is unresolved. Trimming took 4 bases from V and 0 from J, leaving 7 bases between them. CDR1 and CDR2 from the germline V gene are SEHNR and FQNEAQ (reference sequence). The CDR3 spans 14 residues. The CDR3: CASSSGLAKNIQYF. CDR3 in DNA: TGTGCCAGCAGCTCTGGTCTAGCCAAAAACATTCAGTACTTC.

The rearrangement uses TRBV19 and TRBJ2-1; 9 nucleotides line up with TRBD2. Germline CDR1 LNHDA, CDR2 SQIVND (reference sequence). This CDR3 comprises 15 residues. With 4 bases clipped from V and 1 base from J, the junction kept 2 bases outside the gene matches. CDR3 protein: CASSTGLASYNEQFF. CDR3 nucleotides: TGTGCCAGTAGTACAGGACTAGCGTCCTACAATGAGCAGTTCTTC.

This sequence joins TRBV30 and TRBJ1-1; 8 nucleotides align to TRBD1. J was trimmed by 3 bases and V by 3 bases; bases with no gene match: 3. Per the germline V gene, CDR1 is GTSNPN and CDR2 is SVGIG (reference sequence). This CDR3 has 13 amino acids. CDR3 nucleotide sequence: TGTGCCTGGAGGGGACAGGCGTACACTGAAGCTTTCTTT. Its translation is CAWRGQAYTEAFF.

The V gene is TRBV5-4, the J gene TRBJ2-1; D is uncertain. V gave up 4 bases and J gave up 10 bases, with 15 bases separating them. Germline V gene lookup returns CDR1 SGHNT and CDR2 YYREEE (reference sequence). The CDR3 is 13 residues long. The CDR3 is CASSMPDIREQFF. The CDR3, as DNA: TGTGCCAGCAGCATGCCCGATATAAGGGAGCAGTTCTTC.

Concerning this clone: One end of the junction does not line up with germline, which may come from a read error. V usage is TRBV6-1 and J usage is TRBJ2-6; perhaps TRBD1 as D (6 bases). Germline V CDR1 and CDR2: MNHNS, SASEGT. This CDR3 has 14 amino acids. This chain's CDR3 is CASGEGAGANVLTF. CDR3 nucleotides: TGTGCCAGCGGTGAGGGGGCTGGGGCCAACGTCCTGACTTTC.

The J gene is TRBJ2-1, the V gene TRBV30; 8 nucleotides agree with TRBD2. The CDR3 totals 12 residues. Trimming at V came to 2 bases and at J to 7 bases, leaving 1 base not matched to a gene. Germline loops: CDR1 GTSNPN, CDR2 SVGIG (reference sequence). The CDR3: CAWSSSGNEQFF. Here the CDR3 DNA reads TGTGCCTGGAGTTCTAGCGGGAATGAGCAGTTCTTC.

V is TRBV5-1 and J is TRBJ1-1; 11 bases match TRBD1. This CDR3 is built from 14 residues. Germline V lookup: CDR1 SGHRS, CDR2 YFSETQ. V lost 5 bases to trimming and J lost 6 bases; unmatched junction nucleotides: 6. The CDR3 region is CASSFGDRGAEAFF. DNA for the CDR3: TGCGCCAGCAGTTTCGGGGACAGGGGGGCTGAAGCTTTCTTT.

This clone appeared once. The CDR3 DNA reads as TGTGCCAGCAGCTTTCCTCCGGGGGGCAGGACTGAAGCTTTCTTT. Translated: CASSFPPGGRTEAFF. The chain uses TRBV5-4 and TRBJ1-1; the D gene is possibly TRBD1 (6 bases). The ends were cut back, 2 bases at V and 5 bases at J, with 16 bases in the middle. Germline V gene data show CDR1 as SGHNT and CDR2 as YYREEE (reference sequence). CDR3 length: 15 residues.

The J gene is TRBJ2-7, the V gene TRBV7-2, with 8 bases lining up with TRBD2. The ends lost 5 bases at V and 4 bases at J; junction bases unmatched: 7. This CDR3 contains 14 residues. The V gene's germline CDR1 is SGHTA and CDR2 FQGNSA. As DNA, the CDR3 is TGTGCCAGCAGCCCCGGCACTAGCGGATACGAGCAGTACTTC. It yields the protein CASSPGTSGYEQYF. Full variable domain (remainder filled in from reference TRBV7-2 and TRBJ2-7): GAGVSQSPSNKVTEKGKDVELRCDPISGHTALYWYRQSLGQGLEFLIYFQGNSAPDKSGLPSDRFSAERTGGSVSTLTIQRTQQEDSAVYLCASSPGTSGYEQYFGPGTRLTVT.

Written as DNA, the CDR3 is TGTGCCAGCAGTTTATGGGGGTCTGGAAACACCATATATTTT. Translating gives CASSLWGSGNTIYF. This rearrangement joins TRBV28 to TRBJ1-3; D unresolved. CDR1 is MDHEN and CDR2 is SYDVKM in the germline V gene. Trimming took 0 bases from V and 1 from J, leaving 4 bases between them. The CDR3 loop spans 14 amino acids.

In DNA, the CDR3 is TGTGCCAGTAGTATCCAAGGAAGGGTCAATCAGCCCCAGCATTTT. It codes for CASSIQGRVNQPQHF. This chain links TRBV19 with TRBJ1-5; D is uncertain. V was shortened by 3 bases and J by 3 bases, with 12 bases between the two germline ends. The CDR3 has 15 residues. Germline values: CDR1 LNHDA, CDR2 SQIVND (reference sequence). Based on the CDR3 plus reference TRBV19 and TRBJ1-5, the full variable domain is DGGITQSPKYLFRKEGQNVTLSCEQNLNHDAMYWYRQDPGQGLRLIYYSQIVNDFQKGDIAEGYSVSREKKESFPLTVTSAQKNPTAFYLCASSIQGRVNQPQHFGDGTRLSIL.

V is TRBV6-5 and J is TRBJ2-7; D perhaps matches TRBD1 (5 bases). The V gene lost 5 bases and the J gene lost 3 bases, with 11 bases spanning the gap. The CDR3 runs 13 residues. The germline V gene encodes CDR1 MNHEY and CDR2 SVGAGI. The CDR3 DNA reads as TGTGCCAGCAGTCTTACCCAGGGCTACGAGCAGTACTTC. Translating it yields CASSLTQGYEQYF.

The genes are TRBV3-1 (or the pseudogene TRBV3-2) and TRBJ2-4, with 8 bases identical to TRBD2. The germline gives CDR1 LGHDT, CDR2 YNNKEL (reference sequence). With 4 bases clipped from V and 8 bases from J, the junction kept 7 bases outside the gene matches. The CDR3 has 14 residues. CDR3 in amino acids: CASSPIRRGDIQYF. For the CDR3, the DNA is TGTGCCAGCAGCCCAATAAGGCGGGGGGACATTCAGTACTTC.

The rearrangement joins TRBV6-5 to TRBJ2-7, with 8 bases aligning to TRBD1. From germline, CDR1 is MNHEY and CDR2 SVGAGI. The V segment lost 2 bases and the J segment 4 bases; nucleotides outside the gene matches: 7. CDR3 length: 15 amino acids. CDR3 in DNA: TGTGCCAGCAGTTACCACGTCAGGGGGCAGTACGAGCAGTACTTC. This sequence encodes CASSYHVRGQYEQYF.

The V call is TRBV5-6, the J call TRBJ2-7; the D gene is possibly TRBD1 (5 bases). Germline values: CDR1 SGHDT, CDR2 YYEEEE. The CDR3 is 14 amino acids. V was pared by 0 bases and J by 4 bases, with 11 bases between. The CDR3 reads CASSLGRGWYEQYF. DNA of the CDR3: TGTGCCAGCAGCTTGGGTAGGGGTTGGTACGAGCAGTACTTC. The complete variable domain, with remaining parts taken from reference TRBV5-6 and TRBJ2-7, reads DAGVTQSPTHLIKTRGQQVTLRCSPKSGHDTVSWYQQALGQGPQFIFQYYEEEERQRGNFPDRFSGHQFPNYSSELNVNALLLGDSALYLCASSLGRGWYEQYFGPGTRLTVT.